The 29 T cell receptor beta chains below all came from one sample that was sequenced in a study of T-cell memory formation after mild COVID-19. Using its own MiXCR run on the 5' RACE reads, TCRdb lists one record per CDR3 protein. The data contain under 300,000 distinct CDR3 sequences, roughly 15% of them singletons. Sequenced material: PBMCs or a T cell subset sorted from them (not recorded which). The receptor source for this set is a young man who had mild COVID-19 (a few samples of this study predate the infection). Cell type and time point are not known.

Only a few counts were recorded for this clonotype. In DNA, the CDR3 is TGTGCCAGCAGTTGGGACAGGGATTCACCCCTCCACTTT. Its translation is CASSWDRDSPLHF. The rearrangement links TRBV7-2 to TRBJ1-6, with 9 bases fitting TRBD1. Trimming cost V 6 bases and J 8 bases; bases outside gene matches: 2. The CDR3 contains 13 residues. Per germline, CDR1 SGHTA and CDR2 FQGNSA.

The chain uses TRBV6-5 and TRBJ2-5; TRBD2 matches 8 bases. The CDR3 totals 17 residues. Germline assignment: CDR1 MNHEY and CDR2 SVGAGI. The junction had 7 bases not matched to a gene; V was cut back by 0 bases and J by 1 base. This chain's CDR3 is CASSYSRTSPAQETQYF. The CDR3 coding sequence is TGTGCCAGCAGTTACTCCCGGACTAGCCCCGCCCAAGAGACCCAGTACTTC.

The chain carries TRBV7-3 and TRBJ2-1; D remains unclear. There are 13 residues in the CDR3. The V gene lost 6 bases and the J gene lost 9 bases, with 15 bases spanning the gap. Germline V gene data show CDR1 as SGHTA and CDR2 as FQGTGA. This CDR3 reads CASRLNPLGEQFF. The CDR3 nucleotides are TGTGCCAGCAGACTCAACCCCCTCGGTGAGCAGTTCTTC.

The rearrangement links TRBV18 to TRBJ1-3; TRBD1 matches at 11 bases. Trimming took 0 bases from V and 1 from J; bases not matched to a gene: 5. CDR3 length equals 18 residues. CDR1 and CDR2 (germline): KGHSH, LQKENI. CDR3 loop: CASSPPPGQGDSGNTIYF. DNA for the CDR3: TGTGCCAGCTCACCACCCCCGGGACAGGGGGATTCTGGAAACACCATATATTTT.

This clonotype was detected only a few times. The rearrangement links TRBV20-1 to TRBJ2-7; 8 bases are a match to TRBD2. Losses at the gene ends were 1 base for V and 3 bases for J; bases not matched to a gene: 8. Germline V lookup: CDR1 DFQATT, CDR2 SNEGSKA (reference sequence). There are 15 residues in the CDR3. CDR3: CSARVHSGVNYEQYF. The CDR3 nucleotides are TGCAGTGCTAGAGTCCATAGCGGGGTGAACTACGAGCAGTACTTC.

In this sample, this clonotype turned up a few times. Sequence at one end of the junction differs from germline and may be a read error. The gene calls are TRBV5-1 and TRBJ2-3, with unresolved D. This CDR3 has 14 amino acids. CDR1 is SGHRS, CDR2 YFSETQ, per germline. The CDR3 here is CASSLDPLTDTQYF. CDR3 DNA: TGCGCCAGCAGTTTGGATCCCCTCACAGATACGCAGTATTTT.

This chain's CDR3 is CASSSTEGETQYF. The DNA of the CDR3 is TGTGCCAGCAGCTCGACTGAGGGAGAGACCCAGTACTTC. The chain has TRBV11-2 and TRBJ2-5, with D possibly matching TRBD2 (5 bases). CDR3 length: 13 residues. The germline CDR1 and CDR2 sequences are SGHAT and FQNNGV. Trimming shortened V by 4 bases and J by 4 bases, and 10 bases separated the two germline ends. Combining the CDR3 with reference TRBV11-2 and TRBJ2-5 gives the whole variable domain EAGVAQSPRYKIIEKRQSVAFWCNPISGHATLYWYQQILGQGPKLLIQFQNNGVVDDSQLPKDRFSAERLKGVDSTLKIQPAKLEDSAVYLCASSSTEGETQYFGPGTRLLVL.

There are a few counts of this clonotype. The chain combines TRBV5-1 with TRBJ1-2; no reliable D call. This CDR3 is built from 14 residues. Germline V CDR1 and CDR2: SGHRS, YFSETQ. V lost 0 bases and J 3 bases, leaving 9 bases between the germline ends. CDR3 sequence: CASSLERVDYGYTF. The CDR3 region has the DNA TGCGCCAGCAGCTTGGAAAGGGTTGACTATGGCTACACCTTC. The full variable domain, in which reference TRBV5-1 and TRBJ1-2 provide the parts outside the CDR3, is KAGVTQTPRYLIKTRGQQVTLSCSPISGHRSVSWYQQTPGQGLQFLFEYFSETQRNKGNFPGRFSGRQFSNSRSEMNVSTLELGDSALYLCASSLERVDYGYTFGSGTRLTVV.

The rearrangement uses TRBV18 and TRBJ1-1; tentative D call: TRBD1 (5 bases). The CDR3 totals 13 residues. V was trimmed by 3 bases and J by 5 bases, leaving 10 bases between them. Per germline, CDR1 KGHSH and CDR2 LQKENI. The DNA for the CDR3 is TGTGCCAGCTCACCGTCCAGGGAGACTGAAGCTTTCTTT. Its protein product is CASSPSRETEAFF.

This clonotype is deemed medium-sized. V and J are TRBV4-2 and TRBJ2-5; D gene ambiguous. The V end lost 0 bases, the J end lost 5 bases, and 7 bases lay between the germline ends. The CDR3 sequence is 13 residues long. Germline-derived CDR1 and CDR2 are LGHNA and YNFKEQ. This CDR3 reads CASSQDPRETQYF. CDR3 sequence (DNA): TGTGCCAGCAGCCAAGATCCGAGGGAGACCCAGTACTTC.

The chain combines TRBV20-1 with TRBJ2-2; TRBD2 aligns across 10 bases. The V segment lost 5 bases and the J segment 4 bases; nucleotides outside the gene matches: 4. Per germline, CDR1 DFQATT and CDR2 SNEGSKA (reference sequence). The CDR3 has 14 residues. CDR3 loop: CSALTSGFTGELFF. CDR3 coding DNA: TGCAGTGCTTTGACTAGCGGGTTCACCGGGGAGCTGTTTTTT.

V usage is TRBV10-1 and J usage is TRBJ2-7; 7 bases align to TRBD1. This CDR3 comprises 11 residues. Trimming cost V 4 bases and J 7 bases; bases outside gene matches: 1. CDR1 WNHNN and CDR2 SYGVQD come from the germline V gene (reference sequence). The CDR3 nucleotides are TGCGCCAGCAGTGGACAGGGAGAGCAGTACTTC. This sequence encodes CASSGQGEQYF.

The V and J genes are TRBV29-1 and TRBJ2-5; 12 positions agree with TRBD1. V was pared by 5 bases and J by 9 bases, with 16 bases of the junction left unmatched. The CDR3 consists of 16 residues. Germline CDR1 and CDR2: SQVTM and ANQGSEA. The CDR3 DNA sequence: TGCAGCGTTAGGGGACAGGGGGCCTACAACGCAGGGGCCCAGTACTTC. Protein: CSVRGQGAYNAGAQYF. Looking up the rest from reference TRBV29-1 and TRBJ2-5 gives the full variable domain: SAVISQKPSRDICQRGTSLTIQCQVDSQVTMMFWYRQQPGQSLTLIATANQGSEATYESGFVIDKFPISRPNLTFSTLTVSNMSPEDSSIYLCSVRGQGAYNAGAQYFGPGTRLLVL.

This chain's CDR3 is CASSAEGLGNTGELFF. The CDR3 nucleotides are TGTGCCAGCAGCGCCGAGGGACTAGGGAACACCGGGGAGCTGTTTTTT. The V and J genes are TRBV2 and TRBJ2-2; 8 bases match TRBD2. V dropped 6 bases and J dropped 1; count of bases not matched to a gene: 7. The germline V gene has CDR1 SNHLY and CDR2 FYNNEI. CDR3 length: 16 amino acids.

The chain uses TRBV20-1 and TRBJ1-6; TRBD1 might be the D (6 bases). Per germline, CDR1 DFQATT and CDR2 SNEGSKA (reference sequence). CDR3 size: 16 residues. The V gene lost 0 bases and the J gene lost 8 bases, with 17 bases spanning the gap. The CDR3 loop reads CSARDPLTGKYSPLHF. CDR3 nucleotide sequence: TGCAGTGCTAGAGACCCCCTTACAGGGAAATATTCACCCCTCCACTTT.

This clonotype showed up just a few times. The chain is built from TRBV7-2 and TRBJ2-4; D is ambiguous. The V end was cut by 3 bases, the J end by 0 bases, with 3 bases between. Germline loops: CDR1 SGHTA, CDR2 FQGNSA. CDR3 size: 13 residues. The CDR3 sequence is CASSFEAKNIQYF. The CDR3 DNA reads TGTGCCAGCAGCTTCGAAGCCAAAAACATTCAGTACTTC.

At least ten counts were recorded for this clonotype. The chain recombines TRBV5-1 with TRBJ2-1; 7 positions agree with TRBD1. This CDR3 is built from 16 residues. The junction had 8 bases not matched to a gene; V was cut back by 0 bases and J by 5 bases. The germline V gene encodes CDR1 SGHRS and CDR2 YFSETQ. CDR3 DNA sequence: TGCGCCAGCAGCTTGGGCGACAGGGCAATCAACAATGAGCAGTTCTTC. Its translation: CASSLGDRAINNEQFF.

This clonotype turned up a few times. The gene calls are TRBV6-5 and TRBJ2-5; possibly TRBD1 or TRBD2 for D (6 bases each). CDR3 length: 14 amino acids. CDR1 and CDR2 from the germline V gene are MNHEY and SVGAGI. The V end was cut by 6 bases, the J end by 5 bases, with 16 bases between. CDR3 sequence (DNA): TGTGCCAGCAGCTGGGGGGCTGCGGGGGAGACCCAGTACTTC. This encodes CASSWGAAGETQYF.

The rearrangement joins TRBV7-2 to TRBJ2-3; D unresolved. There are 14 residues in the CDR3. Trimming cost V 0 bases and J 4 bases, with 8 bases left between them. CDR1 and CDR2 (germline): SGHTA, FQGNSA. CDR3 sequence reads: CASSLAALADTQYF. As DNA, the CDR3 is TGTGCCAGCAGCTTAGCAGCCCTCGCAGATACGCAGTATTTT. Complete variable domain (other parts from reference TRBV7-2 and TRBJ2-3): GAGVSQSPSNKVTEKGKDVELRCDPISGHTALYWYRQSLGQGLEFLIYFQGNSAPDKSGLPSDRFSAERTGGSVSTLTIQRTQQEDSAVYLCASSLAALADTQYFGPGTRLTVL.

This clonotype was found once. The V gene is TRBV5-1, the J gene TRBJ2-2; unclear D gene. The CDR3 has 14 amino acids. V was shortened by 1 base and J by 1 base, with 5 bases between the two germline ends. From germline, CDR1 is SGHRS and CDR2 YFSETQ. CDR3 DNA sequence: TGCGCCAGCAGCTTGCCCCTGAACACCGGGGAGCTGTTTTTT. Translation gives CASSLPLNTGELFF.

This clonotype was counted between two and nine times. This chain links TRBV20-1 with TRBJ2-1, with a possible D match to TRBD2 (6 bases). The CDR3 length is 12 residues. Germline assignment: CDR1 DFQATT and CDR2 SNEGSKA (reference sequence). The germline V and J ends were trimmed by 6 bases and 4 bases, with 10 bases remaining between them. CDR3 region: CSAIADYNEQFF. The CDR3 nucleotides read TGCAGTGCGATAGCGGATTACAATGAGCAGTTCTTC.

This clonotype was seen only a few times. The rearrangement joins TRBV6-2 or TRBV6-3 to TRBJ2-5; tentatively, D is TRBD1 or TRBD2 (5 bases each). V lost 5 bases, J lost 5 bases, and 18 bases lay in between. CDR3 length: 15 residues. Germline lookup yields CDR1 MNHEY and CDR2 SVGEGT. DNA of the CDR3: TGTGCCAGCAGTACCCCGGGACCCGGGAAGGAGACCCAGTACTTC. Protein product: CASSTPGPGKETQYF.

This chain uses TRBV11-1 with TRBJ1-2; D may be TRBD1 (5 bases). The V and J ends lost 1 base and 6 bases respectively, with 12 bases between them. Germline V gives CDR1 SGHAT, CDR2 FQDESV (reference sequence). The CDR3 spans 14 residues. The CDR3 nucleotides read TGTGCCAGCAGCTTAGACAGGACGGGGCATGGCTACACCTTC. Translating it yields CASSLDRTGHGYTF.

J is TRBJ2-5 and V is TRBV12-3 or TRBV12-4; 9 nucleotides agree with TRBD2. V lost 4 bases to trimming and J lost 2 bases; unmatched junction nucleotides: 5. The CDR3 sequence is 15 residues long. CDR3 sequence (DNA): TGTGCCAGCAGTTCCTGGACTAGCGCACAAGAGACCCAGTACTTC. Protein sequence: CASSSWTSAQETQYF.

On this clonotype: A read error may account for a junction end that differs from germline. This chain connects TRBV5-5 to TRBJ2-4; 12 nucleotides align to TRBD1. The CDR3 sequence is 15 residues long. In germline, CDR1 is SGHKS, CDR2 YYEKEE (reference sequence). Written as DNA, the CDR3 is TGTGCCAGCAGTTTGGGACAGGGGGCTTCGCACATTCAGTACTTC. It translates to CASSLGQGASHIQYF.

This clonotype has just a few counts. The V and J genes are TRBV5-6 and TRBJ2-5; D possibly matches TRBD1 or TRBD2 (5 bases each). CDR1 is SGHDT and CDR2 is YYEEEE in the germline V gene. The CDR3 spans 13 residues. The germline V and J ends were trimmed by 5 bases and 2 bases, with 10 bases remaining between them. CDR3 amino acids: CASSGTDQETQYF. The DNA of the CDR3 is TGTGCCAGCAGTGGGACGGATCAAGAGACCCAGTACTTC.

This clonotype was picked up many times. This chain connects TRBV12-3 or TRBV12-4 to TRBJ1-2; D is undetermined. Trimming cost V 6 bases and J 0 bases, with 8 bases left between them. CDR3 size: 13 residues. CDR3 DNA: TGTGCCAGCAGCCCAACCACTAACTATGGCTACACCTTC. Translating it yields CASSPTTNYGYTF.

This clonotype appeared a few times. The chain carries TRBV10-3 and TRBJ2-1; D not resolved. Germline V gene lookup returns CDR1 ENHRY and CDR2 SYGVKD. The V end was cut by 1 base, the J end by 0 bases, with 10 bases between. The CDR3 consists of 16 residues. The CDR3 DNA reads TGTGCCATCAGTGAGTTCAGCCCAGTCTCCTACAATGAGCAGTTCTTC. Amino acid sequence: CAISEFSPVSYNEQFF.

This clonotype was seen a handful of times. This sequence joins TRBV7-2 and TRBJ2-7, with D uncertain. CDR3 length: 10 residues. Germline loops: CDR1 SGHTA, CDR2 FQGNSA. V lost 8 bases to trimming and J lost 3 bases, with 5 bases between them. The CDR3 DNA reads TGTGCCAGCGGTAGCTACGAGCAGTACTTC. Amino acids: CASGSYEQYF.